This T cell receptor beta chain was retrieved from a study of response to subunit inactivated influenza vaccine. Study findings and constraints: New T cells are recruited in small numbers by each seasonal influenza vaccination, according to the authors' suggestion.

TCRdb reprocessed the RT-PCR reads with MiXCR, giving one entry per CDR3 protein. The table lists roughly 650,000 distinct CDR3 sequences, 12% to 15% of them singletons. Details on this clonotype: The target antigen is unknown.

Germline assignment: CDR1 DFQATT and CDR2 SNEGSKA (reference sequence). V was clipped by 5 bases and J by 8 bases, with 19 bases between them. The length of the CDR3 is 14 residues. The rearrangement links TRBV20-1 to TRBJ2-1, with D uncertain. This clonotype was obtained from a man aged 45-65 years who received an inactivated influenza vaccine. The sample in question was PBMCs from blood, obtained 14 to 15 days before vaccination. CDR3 coding DNA: TGCAGTGCTCACTCTCTGTTGAGGTCGCATGAGCAGTTCTTC. It translates to CSAHSLLRSHEQFF.